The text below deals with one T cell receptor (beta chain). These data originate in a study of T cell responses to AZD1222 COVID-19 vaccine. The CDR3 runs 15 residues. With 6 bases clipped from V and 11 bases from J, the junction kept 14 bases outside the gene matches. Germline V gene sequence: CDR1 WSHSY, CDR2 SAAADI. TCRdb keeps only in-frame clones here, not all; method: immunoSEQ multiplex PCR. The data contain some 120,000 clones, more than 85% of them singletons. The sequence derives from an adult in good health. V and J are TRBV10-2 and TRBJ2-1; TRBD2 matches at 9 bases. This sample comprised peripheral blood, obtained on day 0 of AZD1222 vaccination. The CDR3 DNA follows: TGCGCCAGCAGGCTAGCGGGACCCAACCACCCCAAGCAGTTCTTC. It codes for CASRLAGPNHPKQFF.